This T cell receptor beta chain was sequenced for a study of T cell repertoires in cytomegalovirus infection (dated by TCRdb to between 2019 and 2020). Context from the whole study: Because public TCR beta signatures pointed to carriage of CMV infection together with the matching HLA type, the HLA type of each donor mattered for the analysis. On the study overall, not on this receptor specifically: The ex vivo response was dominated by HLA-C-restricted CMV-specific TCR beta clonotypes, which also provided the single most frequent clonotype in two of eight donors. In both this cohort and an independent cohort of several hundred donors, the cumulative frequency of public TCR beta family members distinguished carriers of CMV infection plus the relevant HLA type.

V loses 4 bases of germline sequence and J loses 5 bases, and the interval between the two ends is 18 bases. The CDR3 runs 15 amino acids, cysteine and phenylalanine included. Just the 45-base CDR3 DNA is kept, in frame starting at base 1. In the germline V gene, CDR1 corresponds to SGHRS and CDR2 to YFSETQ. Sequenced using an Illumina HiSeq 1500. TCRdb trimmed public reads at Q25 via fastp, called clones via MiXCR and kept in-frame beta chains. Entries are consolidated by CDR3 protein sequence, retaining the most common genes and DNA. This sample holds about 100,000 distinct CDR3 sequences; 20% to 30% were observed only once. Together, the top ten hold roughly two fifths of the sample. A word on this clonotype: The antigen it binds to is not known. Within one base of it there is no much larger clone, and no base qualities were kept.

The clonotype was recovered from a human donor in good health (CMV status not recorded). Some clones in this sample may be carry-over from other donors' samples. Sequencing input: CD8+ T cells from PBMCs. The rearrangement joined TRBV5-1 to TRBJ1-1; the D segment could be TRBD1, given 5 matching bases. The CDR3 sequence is CASSDPLGEVTEAFF. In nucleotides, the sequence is TGCGCCAGCAGCGACCCCCTGGGGGAGGTAACTGAAGCTTTCTTT.